Below are 4 T cell receptor beta chains sequenced from a single sample in a study of blood T cell repertoires in COVID-19. Only in-frame clones appear in the TCRdb table, and some are missing; sequencing was by immunoSEQ multiplex PCR. The table records under 85,000 clones, about four fifths of them present only once. Sample: peripheral blood. Receptors were obtained from a man aged 45-65 years with acute or convalescent COVID-19.

This sequence joins TRBV5-5 and TRBJ1-2, with 9 bases aligning to TRBD1. Looked up from germline, CDR1 is SGHKS and CDR2 is YYEKEE (reference sequence). After removal of 3 bases from V and 10 bases from J, the junction contained 7 bases not matched to a gene. The CDR3 consists of 13 residues. The CDR3 nucleotides are TGTGCCAGCAGCTCCGGGACAGGGTCCGACTACACCTTC. Translation gives CASSSGTGSDYTF.

The gene calls are TRBV7-3 and TRBJ2-4, with a possible D match to TRBD2 (6 bases). V was pared by 5 bases and J by 6 bases, with 14 bases between. Germline loops: CDR1 SGHTA, CDR2 FQGTGA. CDR3 size: 14 residues. As DNA, the CDR3 is TGTGCCAGCAGCGCCAATAGCGGTGCAAACATTCAGTACTTC. Amino acid sequence: CASSANSGANIQYF.

This chain uses TRBV5-6 with TRBJ2-5, with a possible D match to TRBD1 (6 bases). With 4 bases removed from V and 5 bases from J, the gap between germline ends came to 18 bases. The CDR3 runs 15 residues. CDR1 is SGHDT and CDR2 is YYEEEE in the germline V gene. The CDR3 region is CASSQLTGFGETQYF. The CDR3 DNA follows: TGTGCCAGCAGCCAATTGACAGGCTTTGGGGAGACCCAGTACTTC. Full variable domain (rest looked up from reference TRBV5-6 and TRBJ2-5): DAGVTQSPTHLIKTRGQQVTLRCSPKSGHDTVSWYQQALGQGPQFIFQYYEEEERQRGNFPDRFSGHQFPNYSSELNVNALLLGDSALYLCASSQLTGFGETQYFGPGTRLLVL.

The V and J genes are TRBV6-5 and TRBJ1-6; 7 bases are shared with TRBD1. The CDR3 spans 13 residues. J was trimmed by 6 bases and V by 8 bases; bases with no gene match: 4. Germline V gene lookup returns CDR1 MNHEY and CDR2 SVGAGI. The CDR3 DNA sequence: TGTGCCAGCCGGGGACAGTTTAATTCACCCCTCCACTTT. Amino acid sequence: CASRGQFNSPLHF.